The 27 T cell receptor beta chains presented below share a single source sample, sequenced in a study of T cells in Graves' hyperthyroidism and ophthalmopathy. The CDR3 regions of TCR beta were amplified from RNA transcripts. TCR CDR3 underwent first-round RT-PCR with the HTBI primer set. One entry per CDR3 protein results from TCRdb running MiXCR on the multiplex PCR reads. The sample contains about 200,000 distinct CDR3 sequences, 15% to 20% of which appear only once. The sequencing sample was made of blood. The receptors were sampled from a middle-aged man with Graves' hyperthyroidism.

The chain carries TRBV18 and TRBJ2-1, with D unresolved. V was pared by 3 bases and J by 8 bases, with 17 bases between. In germline, CDR1 is KGHSH, CDR2 LQKENI. The CDR3 has 15 amino acids. The CDR3 loop reads CASSPASGLVDEQFF. CDR3 sequence (DNA): TGTGCCAGCTCACCCGCCAGTGGCCTTGTGGATGAGCAGTTCTTC. Variable domain in full (rest from reference TRBV18 and TRBJ2-1): NAGVMQNPRHLVRRRGQEARLRCSPMKGHSHVYWYRQLPEEGLKFMVYLQKENIIDESGMPKERFSAEFPKEGPSILRIQQVVRGDSAAYFCASSPASGLVDEQFFGPGTRLTVL.

The genes are TRBV4-1 and TRBJ1-1, with D tentatively TRBD1 (5 bases). Between the trimmed V and J ends, which lost 0 bases and 5 bases, there was a span of 7 bases. In germline, CDR1 is MGHRA, CDR2 YSYEKL. The CDR3 is 13 residues long. The CDR3: CASSQDSGTEAFF. The CDR3 DNA is TGCGCCAGCAGCCAAGATTCAGGGACTGAAGCTTTCTTT.

The chain carries TRBV5-4 and TRBJ2-1; D tentatively fits TRBD1 or TRBD2 (5 bases each). The germline V and J ends were trimmed by 0 bases and 5 bases, with 12 bases remaining between them. Germline values: CDR1 SGHNT, CDR2 YYREEE (reference sequence). This CDR3 contains 15 residues. In DNA, the CDR3 is TGTGCCAGCAGCTTGGGGGGGTGGGTCGACAATGAGCAGTTCTTC. The encoded protein is CASSLGGWVDNEQFF. Complete variable domain (other parts from reference TRBV5-4 and TRBJ2-1): ETGVTQSPTHLIKTRGQQVTLRCSSQSGHNTVSWYQQALGQGPQFIFQYYREEENGRGNFPPRFSGLQFPNYSSELNVNALELDDSALYLCASSLGGWVDNEQFFGPGTRLTVL.

On this clonotype itself: A much larger clone differs from this one at a single base, so this may be a read error. V gene TRBV27 combines with J gene TRBJ1-5; D gene unclear. CDR1 and CDR2 from the germline V gene are MNHEY and SMNVEV (reference sequence). This CDR3 has 12 residues. The germline V and J ends were trimmed by 4 bases and 3 bases, with 4 bases remaining between them. CDR3 coding DNA: TGTGCCAGCAGTTCTTACAATCAGCCCCAGCATTTT. Its protein is CASSSYNQPQHF.

This clonotype was recorded at least ten times. This sequence joins TRBV12-3 or TRBV12-4 and TRBJ2-5; the match to TRBD2 covers 12 bases. V shed 5 bases and J 3 bases; nucleotides not matched to a gene: 4. CDR3 length: 15 amino acids. CDR3 protein: CASSKTSGGKETQYF. The CDR3 nucleotides are TGTGCCAGCAGTAAGACTAGCGGGGGAAAAGAGACCCAGTACTTC.

The J gene is TRBJ1-4, the V gene TRBV5-1, with D maybe TRBD1 (6 bases). CDR3 length equals 16 residues. V lost 5 bases, J lost 8 bases, and 22 bases lay in between. CDR1 SGHRS and CDR2 YFSETQ come from the germline V gene. The CDR3 spells CASRSGPGVIWEKLFF. The CDR3 DNA sequence: TGCGCCAGCAGGAGTGGCCCAGGGGTCATCTGGGAAAAACTGTTTTTT.

The table lists this clonotype with a few counts. J is TRBJ1-5 and V is TRBV29-1; TRBD1 matches 8 bases. Germline lookup yields CDR1 SQVTM and CDR2 ANQGSEA. The CDR3 sequence is 13 residues long. Germline trimming cut 4 bases from V and 4 bases from J; bases unmatched to any gene: 3. The CDR3 nucleotides read TGCAGCGTTGCAGGGGGCAGAAATCAGCCCCAGCATTTT. Translation gives CSVAGGRNQPQHF.

This clonotype was seen a handful of times. The chain uses TRBV12-3 or TRBV12-4 and TRBJ2-7, with D tentatively TRBD2 (6 bases). V was cut by 3 bases and J by 2 bases, with 11 bases left in between. The CDR3 runs to 14 residues. The CDR3 DNA reads TGTGCCAGCAGTTTCTCGGCGGGACCCTACGAGCAGTACTTC. Translating gives CASSFSAGPYEQYF.

The table lists this clonotype with a few counts. Being one base from a much bigger clone, this may be a read error. The chain recombines TRBV20-1 with TRBJ2-3, with 11 bases identical to TRBD2. CDR3 length: 13 amino acids. The germline CDR1 and CDR2 sequences are DFQATT and SNEGSKA (reference sequence). CDR3 in DNA: TGCAGTGCTCTAGCGGGGGGCACAAATACGCAGTATTTT. This sequence encodes CSALAGGTNTQYF.

This clonotype was found once. The chain employs TRBV9 and TRBJ1-5; maybe TRBD1 (5 bases). V was cut by 0 bases and J by 5 bases, with 12 bases left in between. The CDR3 is made up of 15 amino acids. Germline V gives CDR1 SGDLS, CDR2 YYNGEE. The CDR3 region has the DNA TGTGCCAGCAGCGTAGGCGGCGGGGCCCATCAGCCCCAGCATTTT. This encodes CASSVGGGAHQPQHF.

This clonotype was recorded at least ten times. The chain carries TRBV28 and TRBJ2-7; 11 bases are shared with TRBD2. J lost 2 bases, V lost 6 bases, and 6 bases had no gene match. Germline lookup yields CDR1 MDHEN and CDR2 SYDVKM. The CDR3 contains 15 residues. The DNA for the CDR3 is TGTGCCAGCAGGATACTAGCGGGGGTCACCTACGAGCAGTACTTC. This gives the protein CASRILAGVTYEQYF.

This clonotype was observed at least ten times. J is TRBJ2-1 and V is TRBV2; D remains ambiguous. This CDR3 is 11 amino acids long. V was trimmed by 5 bases and J by 9 bases, leaving 8 bases between them. CDR1 SNHLY and CDR2 FYNNEI come from the germline V gene. CDR3: CASSKLVEQFF. CDR3 bases: TGTGCCAGCAGTAAGCTTGTTGAGCAGTTCTTC.

The chain is built from TRBV6-1 and TRBJ2-1; 8 bases align to TRBD1. The length of the CDR3 is 14 residues. V shed 3 bases and J 8 bases; nucleotides not matched to a gene: 6. The germline gives CDR1 MNHNS, CDR2 SASEGT. CDR3 coding DNA: TGTGCCAGCAGTGAGGACAGGGTCCGCGATGAGCAGTTCTTC. Encoded protein: CASSEDRVRDEQFF.

The J gene is TRBJ2-1, the V gene TRBV4-3; D unresolved. V was pared by 0 bases and J by 9 bases, with 6 bases between. CDR1 and CDR2 from the germline V gene are LGHNA and YSLEER. This CDR3 is built from 12 residues. CDR3 in amino acids: CASSQEGGEQFF. In nucleotides, the CDR3 is TGCGCCAGCAGCCAAGAAGGCGGTGAGCAGTTCTTC.

This clonotype has just a few counts. The gene calls are TRBV9 and TRBJ1-2; D is ambiguous. The CDR3 has 12 residues. Trimming took 5 bases from V and 4 from J, leaving 9 bases between them. Germline CDR1 SGDLS, CDR2 YYNGEE. CDR3 DNA sequence: TGTGCCAGCAGTGCTCGGATCTATGGCTACACCTTC. Protein product: CASSARIYGYTF.

A remark on this clonotype: A much larger clonotype is one base distant, so this may be a read error. The genes are TRBV5-8 and TRBJ2-7, with D hard to call. The CDR3 sequence is 13 residues long. Germline assignment: CDR1 SGHTS and CDR2 YDEGEE. The CDR3 bases are TGTGCCATCAGCTTTTTAAGGACCTACGAGCAGTACTTC. Translated: CAISFLRTYEQYF.

This clonotype has a count of ten or more. The chain combines TRBV27 with TRBJ2-3; D is ambiguous. CDR1 is MNHEY and CDR2 is SMNVEV in the germline V gene (reference sequence). The V end lost 3 bases, the J end lost 7 bases, and 5 bases lay between the germline ends. The CDR3 is 11 residues long. This chain's CDR3 is CASSLGYTQYF. In DNA form, the CDR3 reads TGTGCCAGCAGTTTGGGGTATACGCAGTATTTT.

This rearrangement joins TRBV5-4 to TRBJ1-1, with a tentative D call TRBD1 (5 bases). The CDR3 consists of 15 residues. The V end lost 2 bases, the J end lost 1 base, and 12 bases lay between the germline ends. CDR1 and CDR2 from the germline V gene are SGHNT and YYREEE (reference sequence). CDR3 loop: CASSLKGYRNTEAFF. In nucleotides, the CDR3 is TGTGCCAGCAGCTTAAAGGGGTATAGGAACACTGAAGCTTTCTTT. The full variable domain, completed using reference TRBV5-4 and TRBJ1-1, is ETGVTQSPTHLIKTRGQQVTLRCSSQSGHNTVSWYQQALGQGPQFIFQYYREEENGRGNFPPRFSGLQFPNYSSELNVNALELDDSALYLCASSLKGYRNTEAFFGQGTRLTVV.

The CDR3 reads CASSQGYNSNEQFF. The CDR3 nucleotides read TGTGCCAGCAGCCAAGGATACAATTCGAATGAGCAGTTCTTC. The chain employs TRBV14 and TRBJ2-1; D ambiguous. Trimming shortened V by 1 base and J by 7 bases, and 11 bases separated the two germline ends. Germline V gives CDR1 SGHDN, CDR2 FVKESK. The CDR3 is made up of 14 amino acids.

This clonotype has a count of ten or more. V is TRBV3-1 and J is TRBJ2-4, with D hard to call. The V and J ends lost 3 bases and 3 bases respectively, with 12 bases between them. Germline values: CDR1 LGHDT, CDR2 YNNKEL (reference sequence). The length of the CDR3 is 15 residues. The CDR3 nucleotides read TGTGCCAGCAGCCACGGAACTATGAGCAAAAACATTCAGTACTTC. Amino acids: CASSHGTMSKNIQYF.

In this sample, this clonotype turned up many times. The V gene is TRBV24-1, the J gene TRBJ2-3; TRBD1 matches at 10 bases. The CDR3 extends over 18 amino acids. Germline values: CDR1 KGHDR, CDR2 SFDVKD. J gave up 5 bases and V 2 bases, and 12 bases lay outside the gene matches. CDR3 loop: CATSDWGQGQGSGDTQYF. CDR3 in DNA: TGTGCCACCAGTGATTGGGGACAGGGGCAGGGGAGCGGAGATACGCAGTATTTT.

The V gene is TRBV10-3, the J gene TRBJ2-2; a weak D match, TRBD1 (6 bases). Deletions cut 4 bases from V and 1 base from J, with 10 bases between. CDR1 and CDR2 (germline): ENHRY, SYGVKD. The CDR3 length is 15 residues. DNA of the CDR3: TGTGCCATCAGTGTCTCGGGACAGAACACCGGGGAGCTGTTTTTT. Translation gives CAISVSGQNTGELFF.

Turning to this clonotype: With a much larger clone just one base away, this may be a read error. CDR3 sequence reads: CASSLEGENIQYF. CDR3 sequence (DNA): TGCGCCAGCAGCTTGGAGGGTGAAAACATTCAGTACTTC. This chain connects TRBV5-1 to TRBJ2-4; unclear D gene. The germline V gene encodes CDR1 SGHRS and CDR2 YFSETQ. The CDR3 is 13 residues long. Deletions cut 0 bases from V and 5 bases from J, with 6 bases between.

Many counts were recorded for this clonotype. The chain carries TRBV5-6 and TRBJ1-1; D unclear. V was trimmed by 6 bases and J by 2 bases, leaving 8 bases between them. CDR1 SGHDT and CDR2 YYEEEE come from the germline V gene. The length of the CDR3 is 12 residues. As DNA, the CDR3 is TGTGCCAGCAAGAACATCAACACTGAAGCTTTCTTT. Translation gives CASKNINTEAFF.

This clonotype was seen ten or more times. V and J are TRBV18 and TRBJ1-4; D is possibly TRBD1 (6 bases). This CDR3 is built from 14 residues. V dropped 2 bases and J dropped 8 bases, with 12 bases sitting between them. CDR1 and CDR2 (germline): KGHSH, LQKENI. The chain's CDR3 is CASSPSGAVEKLFF. Written as DNA, the CDR3 is TGTGCCAGCTCACCATCGGGGGCTGTCGAAAAACTGTTTTTT.

The chain recombines TRBV4-1 with TRBJ1-6, with a possible D match to TRBD1 (6 bases). CDR1 is MGHRA and CDR2 is YSYEKL in the germline V gene. V lost 0 bases and J lost 7, with 16 bases in between. The CDR3 runs to 17 residues. CDR3 amino acids: CASSQEGGGTTNSPLHF. The CDR3, as DNA: TGCGCCAGCAGCCAAGAGGGTGGGGGCACCACAAATTCACCCCTCCACTTT.

This clonotype was found many times. The chain recombines TRBV5-1 with TRBJ2-2; D is possibly TRBD2 (5 bases). The CDR3 extends over 15 amino acids. Trimming pared 2 bases from V and 3 bases from J, leaving 11 bases between. Germline CDR1 SGHRS, CDR2 YFSETQ. CDR3 sequence reads: CASSLVARDTGELFF. In DNA form, the CDR3 reads TGCGCCAGCAGCTTAGTAGCGAGGGACACCGGGGAGCTGTTTTTT.